This T cell receptor (beta chain) was recorded in a study of CD8+ T cells in alopecia areata. Whole-study context: Tofacitinib treatment spanned 6 to 18 months, with 6 months off drug afterward. Overall study results and limits: Lesional scalp displayed greater clonality than normal scalp, most notably in alopecia totalis/universalis.

The treatment denotes: oral pan-JAK inhibitor, 5-10 mg twice daily. Specimens obtained from alopecia areata patients comprised lesional scalp punch biopsies and peripheral blood. Sequencing used cDNA as its template, made by extracting RNA and reverse transcribing it. Profiling relied on immunoSEQ multiplex PCR, and the TCRdb table lists in-frame clones only, not all of them. In the table there are about 150,000 clones, around 50% of which are singletons. After removal of 7 bases from V and 7 bases from J, the junction contained 20 bases not matched to a gene. The CDR3 is made up of 20 amino acids. Per germline, CDR1 SGHVS and CDR2 FNYEAQ. On this clone: The antigen is undetermined.

The sample in question was CD8+ T cells sorted from blood, obtained at week 4, from a patient treated with tofacitinib. This TCR came from a human donor with alopecia areata. This rearrangement joins TRBV7-6 to TRBJ1-6; 12 nucleotides agree with TRBD1. CDR3 sequence (DNA): TGTGCCAGCACCTATAGGGAGGGACAGGGGGCCGAAACCTTAAATTCACCCCTCCACTTT. Translating gives CASTYREGQGAETLNSPLHF.